The subject of this entry is one TCR beta chain. Its recognized antigen is unknown. No base qualities exist here, and no much larger clone lies one base off it. The sample belongs to a study of early T cells in non-severe SARS-CoV-2 infection (dated by TCRdb to about 2021). Describing the broader study: TCR sequencing used bulk RNA from unsorted whole blood, so alpha and beta chains could not be paired.

A case-control design nested within a healthcare worker cohort in London, UK, was used, with weekly nasopharyngeal swab PCR tests and blood sampling performed. Healthcare workers were recruited between 23 and 31 March 2020, during the week of the UK lockdown, and were followed weekly for up to roughly 15 weeks. V is shortened by 7 bases, J by 5 bases, and the region joining them spans 12 bases. The CDR3 numbers 12 residues from cysteine through phenylalanine. Only CDR3 DNA is held: 36 bases, read in frame from base 1. In the germline V gene, CDR1 corresponds to MNHNS and CDR2 to SASEGT. Preparation of the library involved 5' RACE. The run used a NextSeq 500. The TCR library protocol attached unique molecular identifiers to individual cDNA molecules to correct for sequencing error and PCR bias. Both TCR alpha and beta chains were sequenced, and tight co-correlation was observed between alpha and beta sequence abundances in each sample. The authors' pipeline ran thus. Decombinator V4 was used to perform V gene, J gene and CDR3 annotation of TCR sequences. TCRs were defined as expanded if a significant change between any two time points was detected under a Poisson model with p below 0.0001. Abundances of TCRs were expressed as counts per million after normalisation to the total number of TCRs sequenced in each sample. TRAV1-2 paired with TRAJ12, TRAJ20 or TRAJ33 defined MAIT TCRs, while TRAV10 paired with TRAJ18 defined iNKT TCRs. VDJdb, accessed 1 November 2021, was searched for CMV, EBV and SARS-CoV-2 annotated TCRs, with TCRs annotated for multiple antigens excluded. TCRdb ran its own pipeline on the public reads, namely fastp trimming at Q25 and MiXCR clone calling, and kept in-frame beta chains. Rows are combined by CDR3 protein, so each entry shows the most common genes and DNA. V and J calls and clone size were set by TCRdb, not the authors. The sample yields approximately 97,000 distinct CDR3 sequences; 13% were counted once. Jointly, the top ten make up about 6.2% of the sample.

Overall study outcomes, separate from this receptor: VDJdb matching was skewed toward anti-spike CD8 responses and likely underestimated virus-specific expansions, missing private and CD4 specificities.

This TCR was recovered from an adult who was a healthcare worker with PCR-confirmed SARS-CoV-2 infection or an uninfected control (not recorded which). The chain was built from TRBV6-1 and TRBJ2-7, with the identity of the D gene unclear. The specimen was whole blood. The DNA sequence is TGTGCCAGCACCCGGCCCGTCCACGAGCAGTACTTC. This yields the protein CASTRPVHEQYF.